These T cell receptor beta chains were read from a single sample in a study of cytomegalovirus exposure and HLA in healthy donors. The repertoire was sequenced with immunoSEQ multiplex PCR; TCRdb's copy has only in-frame clones and lacks some. The repertoire consists of about 45,000 clones, with approximately 72% occurring once and the leading ten covering roughly 3.2%. Material: PBMCs. Receptor source: a woman in her thirties in good health and CMV-seronegative. Both conserved end residues are part of each CDR3. Fields, in order: V gene, D gene, clone size, J gene, CDR3 length, CDR3 protein, CDR3 DNA. D genes are given only for firm matches. Some rows mark clone size as missing; the rest say once, few, many or name a class of expanded clone.

TRBV30	-	-	TRBJ1-1	15	CAWSSVSDMNTEAFF	TGTGCCTGGAGTAGTGTTTCCGACATGAACACTGAAGCTTTCTTT
TRBV30	TRBD1	few	TRBJ1-5	13	CAWSTGAGEPQHF	TGTGCCTGGAGCACAGGGGCAGGTGAACCCCAGCATTTT
TRBV4-2	-	few	TRBJ2-3	15	CASSQDRQGPDTQYF	TGTGCCAGCAGCCAAGACCGTCAGGGTCCAGATACGCAGTATTTT
TRBV6-1	TRBD1	-	TRBJ1-2	15	CASTLGTGLSYGYTF	TGTGCCAGCACCCTAGGGACAGGGCTCTCCTATGGCTACACCTTC
TRBV27	TRBD2	-	TRBJ2-7	14	CASRRSGTSYEQYF	TGTGCCAGCAGGAGATCCGGGACTAGCTACGAGCAGTACTTC
TRBV30	TRBD1	-	TRBJ1-6	15	CAWSTKTGFNSPLHF	TGTGCCTGGAGTACCAAGACAGGGTTCAATTCACCCCTCCACTTT
TRBV11-2	TRBD2	few	TRBJ2-3	16	CASSSYLAGGRDTQYF	TGTGCCAGCAGCAGCTACCTAGCGGGGGGGAGAGATACGCAGTATTTT
TRBV6-1	-	once	TRBJ2-4	14	CASSRALAKNIQYF	TGTGCCAGCTCCAGGGCCCTAGCCAAAAACATTCAGTACTTC
TRBV7-9	-	-	TRBJ1-4	13	CASSLANGEKLFF	TGTGCCAGCAGCTTAGCGAACGGGGAAAAACTGTTTTTT
TRBV6-4	-	-	TRBJ2-7	14	CASSSSGNSYEQYF	TGTGCCAGCAGTAGCTCTGGTAATTCCTACGAGCAGTACTTC
TRBV30	-	-	TRBJ1-2	13	CTFGRGPWDGYTF	TGTACCTTTGGGAGGGGACCATGGGATGGCTACACCTTC
TRBV30	-	-	TRBJ1-1	11	CAWSVLIEAFF	TGTGCCTGGAGTGTACTAATTGAAGCTTTCTTT
TRBV6-1	-	-	TRBJ1-2	13	CATGRGAAFGYTF	TGTGCCACCGGACGGGGGGCCGCCTTCGGCTACACCTTC
TRBV27	TRBD2	-	TRBJ2-7	15	CASSFTSGSSYEQYF	TGTGCCAGCAGTTTTACTAGCGGGAGCTCCTACGAGCAGTACTTC
TRBV7-2	TRBD1	-	TRBJ2-7	15	CASSQPDRAIYEQYF	TGTGCCAGCAGCCAACCCGACAGGGCTATATACGAGCAGTACTTC
TRBV7-2	TRBD2	few	TRBJ2-1	16	CASRPPAGTSVDEQFF	TGTGCCAGCAGGCCTCCTGCCGGGACTAGCGTTGATGAGCAGTTCTTC
TRBV6-1	-	-	TRBJ2-1	14	CASTRGSSYNEQFF	TGTGCCAGCACCCGGGGGAGCTCCTACAATGAGCAGTTCTTC
TRBV30	TRBD1	-	TRBJ1-1	12	CARTGKNTEAFF	TGTGCCCGGACAGGCAAGAACACTGAAGCTTTCTTT
TRBV6-4	TRBD2	few	TRBJ2-3	15	CASSDGSGSADTQYF	TGTGCCAGCAGTGACGGGAGCGGGAGCGCAGATACGCAGTATTTT
TRBV4-1	TRBD2	-	TRBJ2-7	18	CASSQALGTSGSSYEQYF	TGCGCCAGCAGCCAAGCCCTAGGGACTAGCGGGAGCTCCTACGAGCAGTACTTC
TRBV29-1	-	-	TRBJ2-2	14	CSVGGLTNTGELFF	TGCAGCGTTGGGGGACTGACGAACACCGGGGAGCTGTTTTTT
TRBV6-5	-	-	TRBJ1-1	15	CASSSTQDRGTEAFF	TGTGCCAGCAGCTCGACACAAGACCGGGGCACTGAAGCTTTCTTT
TRBV6-4	TRBD2	medium-sized	TRBJ2-2	16	CASSDSASGDTGELFF	TGTGCCAGCAGTGACTCTGCTAGCGGGGACACCGGGGAGCTGTTTTTT
TRBV6-5	-	-	TRBJ1-5	15	CASSYYAGDGQPQHF	TGTGCCAGCAGTTATTATGCCGGGGATGGTCAGCCCCAGCATTTT
TRBV29-1	TRBD1	-	TRBJ1-3	13	CSVGQGFGNTIYF	TGCAGCGTTGGACAGGGGTTTGGAAACACCATATATTTT
TRBV5-6	-	few	TRBJ2-7	12	CASSLFSYEQYF	TGTGCCAGCAGCTTATTTTCGTACGAGCAGTACTTC
TRBV6-1	TRBD1	-	TRBJ2-7	15	CATLQGASSRYEQYF	TGTGCCACCCTGCAGGGGGCCTCTTCCCGATACGAGCAGTACTTC
TRBV5-6	-	few	TRBJ2-1	11	CASSLGTVQFF	TGTGCCAGCAGCTTGGGGACAGTACAGTTCTTC
TRBV7-3	TRBD1	-	TRBJ1-1	15	CASSPTGLRNTEAFF	TGTGCCAGCAGCCCGACAGGGCTAAGGAACACTGAAGCTTTCTTT
TRBV4-2	TRBD1	-	TRBJ2-7	15	CASSPNQGASYEQYF	TGTGCCAGCAGCCCCAACCAGGGGGCCTCCTACGAGCAGTACTTC
TRBV2	-	once	TRBJ2-3	15	CASVRNQVSTDTQYF	TGTGCCAGCGTAAGGAATCAGGTTAGCACAGATACGCAGTATTTT
TRBV6-1	TRBD1	-	TRBJ2-3	16	CASSEGGDRVISTQYF	TGTGCCAGCAGTGAAGGGGGGGACAGGGTTATTAGTACGCAGTATTTT
TRBV28	TRBD1	-	TRBJ1-5	16	CASSHLDRDRPQPQHF	TGTGCCAGCAGTCACCTAGACCGGGACAGGCCGCAGCCCCAGCATTTT
TRBV10-1	-	-	TRBJ2-1	16	CASSGTTGYSYNEQFF	TGCGCCAGCAGTGGGACTACAGGTTACTCCTACAATGAGCAGTTCTTC
TRBV28	TRBD2	-	TRBJ2-3	17	CASSSGLAEMSTDTQYF	TGTGCCAGCAGTTCCGGACTAGCGGAAATGAGCACAGATACGCAGTATTTT
TRBV5-4	-	-	TRBJ2-1	16	CASSAKDSLRHNEQFF	TGTGCCAGCAGCGCTAAGGATAGCTTGCGTCACAATGAGCAGTTCTTC
TRBV29-1	-	-	TRBJ1-3	16	CSVEGDTASSGNTIYF	TGCAGCGTTGAAGGGGACACCGCGTCCTCTGGAAACACCATATATTTT
TRBV7-2	TRBD1	few	TRBJ1-3	14	CASSLGQGENTIYF	TGTGCCAGCAGTTTGGGACAGGGGGAAAACACCATATATTTT
TRBV5-4	TRBD2	-	TRBJ2-1	14	CASSPASGSPEQFF	TGTGCCAGCAGCCCTGCTAGCGGGAGCCCTGAGCAGTTCTTC
TRBV6-5	-	-	TRBJ2-3	13	CASSFRGEDTQYF	TGTGCCAGCAGTTTCCGGGGAGAAGATACGCAGTATTTT
TRBV28	-	-	TRBJ2-7	14	CASRPGDTTYEQYF	TGTGCCAGCAGACCCGGGGACACCACCTACGAGCAGTACTTC
TRBV10-1	-	-	TRBJ2-5	12	CARFSVWETQYF	TGCGCCCGATTTAGCGTCTGGGAGACCCAGTACTTC
TRBV7-2	TRBD2	-	TRBJ2-5	12	CASSWREGPQYF	TGTGCCAGCAGCTGGCGGGAGGGGCCCCAGTACTTC
TRBV5-1	-	-	TRBJ2-3	14	CASSSGLRTDTQYF	TGCGCCAGCAGCTCGGGACTCCGCACAGATACGCAGTATTTT
TRBV5-1	-	-	TRBJ2-7	14	CASSWANPSYEQYF	TGCGCCAGCAGCTGGGCGAACCCTTCCTACGAGCAGTACTTC
TRBV30	-	-	TRBJ1-2	11	CAWSLQYGYTF	TGTGCCTGGAGTTTACAGTATGGCTACACCTTC
TRBV7-8	TRBD1	few	TRBJ2-7	15	CASSSRDSISYEQYF	TGTGCCAGCAGCAGCCGGGACAGCATCTCCTACGAGCAGTACTTC
TRBV7-8	TRBD2	-	TRBJ2-1	18	CASSPGILGLAGRFRKFF	TGTGCCAGCAGCCCAGGGATCCTCGGACTAGCGGGGCGATTTCGGAAGTTCTTC
TRBV25-1	TRBD1	-	TRBJ2-7	14	CASSITQGAHEQYF	TGTGCCAGCAGTATCACCCAGGGGGCCCACGAGCAGTACTTC
TRBV6-5	-	few	TRBJ1-1	14	CASSSYRVSAEAFF	TGTGCCAGCAGTTCCTACAGGGTCAGTGCTGAAGCTTTCTTT
TRBV11-2	-	-	TRBJ2-7	12	CASKVRQDEQYF	TGTGCCAGCAAGGTAAGACAGGACGAGCAGTACTTC
TRBV4-2	TRBD2	-	TRBJ2-1	18	CASSHRRGGSDSYNEQFF	TGTGCCAGCAGTCACAGAAGGGGCGGGAGCGATTCCTACAATGAGCAGTTCTTC
TRBV5-1	-	-	TRBJ2-3	16	CASSGGTGTSTDTQYF	TGCGCCAGCAGCGGCGGGACTGGCACTAGCACAGATACGCAGTATTTT
TRBV29-1	TRBD2	-	TRBJ2-1	17	CSVEELRGGSGYNEQFF	TGCAGCGTTGAAGAACTACGGGGCGGGAGTGGGTACAATGAGCAGTTCTTC
TRBV2	-	-	TRBJ1-5	13	CASTTAGRQPQHF	TGTGCCAGCACTACTGCGGGAAGGCAGCCCCAGCATTTT
TRBV30	-	-	TRBJ1-6	15	CAWSGFGGWTSPLHF	TGTGCCTGGAGTGGCTTCGGGGGATGGACTTCACCCCTCCACTTT